This T cell receptor (beta chain) was captured by sequencing in a study of T cells in localized non-small cell lung cancer. The V and J ends lost 7 bases and 8 bases respectively, with 14 bases between them. Germline CDR1 and CDR2: LNHDA and SQIVND (reference sequence). This CDR3 region has 13 residues. Generated by immunoSEQ multiplex PCR, the TCRdb table keeps only in-frame clones and is missing some. The sample lists about 11,000 clones; more than 75% were seen once. Study findings and constraints: Heterogeneity cannot be ruled out, as sequencing used one tumor region only. Uninvolved adjacent lung showed peak T cell clonality, exceeding tumor. Elevated circulating T cell density in blood was associated with longer overall survival. There were a median 57 of the top 100 tumor clones appearing in adjacent lung.

In regard to this clone: What it binds is unknown.

Sequenced material: peripheral blood, taken before any cancer treatment. V is TRBV19 and J is TRBJ1-4, with a weak D call TRBD1 (5 bases). This clonotype originated in a male donor older than 55 with stage I lung adenocarcinoma. The CDR3, as DNA: TGTGCCAGTAAGGCAGGGACGGGAGAAAAACTGTTTTTT. Residues: CASKAGTGEKLFF. Looking up the rest from reference TRBV19 and TRBJ1-4 gives the full variable domain: DGGITQSPKYLFRKEGQNVTLSCEQNLNHDAMYWYRQDPGQGLRLIYYSQIVNDFQKGDIAEGYSVSREKKESFPLTVTSAQKNPTAFYLCASKAGTGEKLFFGSGTQLSVL.